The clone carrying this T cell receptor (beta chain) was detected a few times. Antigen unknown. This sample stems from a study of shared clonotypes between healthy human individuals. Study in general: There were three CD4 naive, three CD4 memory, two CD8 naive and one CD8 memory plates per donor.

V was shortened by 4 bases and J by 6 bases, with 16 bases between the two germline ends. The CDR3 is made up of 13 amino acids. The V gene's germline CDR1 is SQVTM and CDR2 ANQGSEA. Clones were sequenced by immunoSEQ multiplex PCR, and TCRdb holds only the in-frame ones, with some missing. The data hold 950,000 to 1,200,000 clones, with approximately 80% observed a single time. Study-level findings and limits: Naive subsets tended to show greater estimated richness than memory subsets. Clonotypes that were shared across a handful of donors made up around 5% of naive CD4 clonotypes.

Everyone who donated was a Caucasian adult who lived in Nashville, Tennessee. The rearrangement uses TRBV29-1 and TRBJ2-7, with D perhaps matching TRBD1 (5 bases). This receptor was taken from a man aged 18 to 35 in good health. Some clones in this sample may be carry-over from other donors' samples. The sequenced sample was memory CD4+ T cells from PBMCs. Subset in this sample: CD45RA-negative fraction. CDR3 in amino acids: CSVAADSSPEQYF. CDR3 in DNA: TGCAGCGTTGCAGCCGACAGCAGCCCCGAGCAGTACTTC.